These 2 T cell receptor beta chains share one sample of origin, sequenced in a study of a mutant IDH1 vaccine in newly diagnosed glioma. This sample's time point: week 11, during vaccination. It was 300 ug of mutant IDH1 20-mer peptide that made up each vaccine dose, given with topical imiquimod. Sequencing used immunoSEQ multiplex PCR; TCRdb keeps in-frame clones, though not all of them. The data hold tens of thousands of clones, with 80% observed a single time. Antigen specificity for these receptors is unknown. The material was PBMCs, obtained from a glioma patient whose treatment included an IDH1 peptide vaccine. The receptors were sampled from a man aged 45-65 years with glioma.

The table lists this clone with a count of one. The V gene is TRBV5-1, the J gene TRBJ2-3; weak D call: TRBD2 (6 bases). Per germline, CDR1 SGHRS and CDR2 YFSETQ. The CDR3 spans 14 residues. Trimming shortened V by 3 bases and J by 7 bases, and 15 bases separated the two germline ends. The CDR3 DNA reads TGCGCCAGCAGCTCAACCGGGGGAGGAAATACGCAGTATTTT. Its protein is CASSSTGGGNTQYF.

V is TRBV11-1 and J is TRBJ2-7; 12 nucleotides align to TRBD1. Per germline, CDR1 SGHAT and CDR2 FQDESV (reference sequence). The CDR3 runs 15 residues. J gave up 6 bases and V 6 bases, and 9 bases lay outside the gene matches. In DNA form, the CDR3 reads TGTGCCAGCAGTTTCGGGGACAGGGGGCTCTCCGAGCAGTACTTC. Encoded protein: CASSFGDRGLSEQYF.